The clone carrying this TCR beta chain was observed a handful of times. V lost 4 bases to trimming and J lost 0 bases, with 10 bases between them. The CDR3 loop spans 15 amino acids. The V gene's germline CDR1 is LGHDT and CDR2 YNNKEL (reference sequence). The authors' processing: It was from reference gene primer amplification that nucleated cell counts were estimated. Generated by immunoSEQ multiplex PCR, the TCRdb table keeps only in-frame clones and is missing some. Clone size and V and J calls were adopted from that table, with D and trimming inferred from the DNA. The sample yields 380,000 or so clones, around 90% seen once. This entry comes from a study of blood T cell repertoires in COVID-19. Study at large: Sources were T cells, B-cell-depleted T cells, or PBMCs; the material itself was cDNA or gDNA.

Sequenced sample: peripheral blood. This rearrangement joins TRBV3-1 (or the pseudogene TRBV3-2) to TRBJ1-3; no firm D call. The sequence derives from a man aged 40-50 years with acute or convalescent COVID-19. CDR3 in DNA: TGTGCCAGCAGCCGAGAAACCGGCTCTGGAAACACCATATATTTT. Amino acid sequence: CASSRETGSGNTIYF.